The 29 T cell receptor beta chains below were found in one sample sequenced in a study of T cell clonality in common variable immunodeficiency. Whole-study findings and limits: Reportedly, TCR beta sequences from common variable immunodeficiency showed fewer deletions and N-nucleotide insertions.

Their antigen targets remain unknown. TCRdb keeps only in-frame clones here, not all; method: immunoSEQ multiplex PCR. The sample has some 20,000 clones, none seen only once. Source material: peripheral blood mononuclear cells. The receptors were gathered from a human donor with common variable immunodeficiency.

This clone was seen a few times. CDR3: CAWSTEETEYYEQYF. Incomplete CDR3 DNA: TGTGCCTGGAGTACGGAAGAGACAGAGTACTACGAG. The V call is TRBV30, the J call TRBJ2-7; tentative D call: TRBD1 (5 bases). The read terminates 3 residues ahead of where the CDR3 ends, so the germline J gene completes it. The CDR3 is 15 amino acids. The V and J ends lost 2 bases and 3 bases respectively, with 17 bases between them. CDR1 and CDR2 from the germline V gene are GTSNPN and SVGIG (reference sequence).

In this sample, this clone turned up a few times. The sequenced fragment ends 3 residues before the CDR3 boundary, so the rest is inferred from the germline J gene. The chain employs TRBV7-2 and TRBJ2-5; 9 bases agree with TRBD2. The length of the CDR3 is 16 residues. Trimming cost V 0 bases and J 4 bases; bases outside gene matches: 6. Germline values: CDR1 SGHTA, CDR2 FQGNSA. This CDR3 is CASSLAASGMGETQYF. The CDR3 bases that were read are TGTGCCAGCAGCTTAGCAGCTAGCGGGATGGGAGAGACC. The whole variable domain, remainder taken from reference TRBV7-2 and TRBJ2-5, is GAGVSQSPSNKVTEKGKDVELRCDPISGHTALYWYRQSLGQGLEFLIYFQGNSAPDKSGLPSDRFSAERTGGSVSTLTIQRTQQEDSAVYLCASSLAASGMGETQYFGPGTRLLVL.

CDR3 sequence reads: CASSPRGLGTEAFF. CDR3 DNA, as far as it was read: TGTGCCAGCTCACCGCGAGGGTTGGGCACTGAA. This chain uses TRBV18 with TRBJ1-1, with D unclear. The read terminates 3 residues before the CDR3 end, so the remaining end is supplied by the germline J gene. CDR1 and CDR2 (germline): KGHSH, LQKENI. CDR3 length: 14 residues. Trimming left V 3 bases short and J 4 bases short, with 12 bases between.

As to this clone: The CDR3 end falls 3 residues outside the read, so it is completed with the germline J gene. This sequence joins TRBV19 and TRBJ2-7, with TRBD2 matching over 8 bases. The CDR3 is 14 residues long. Germline CDR1 reads LNHDA; CDR2 reads SQIVND (reference sequence). The V and J ends lost 7 bases and 3 bases, in that order; junction bases with no gene match: 8. Incomplete CDR3 DNA: TGTGCCAGTACCATCGGGGGGGAGGGCTACGAG. Translated: CASTIGGEGYE. From start to end, the CDR3 is CASTIGGEGYEQYF.

This clone is labeled medium-sized. The DNA ends 3 residues before the CDR3 does, and the rest of the CDR3 is filled in from the germline J gene. The chain is built from TRBV2 and TRBJ2-1; D gene unclear. The CDR3 is 12 residues long. Trimming left V 7 bases short and J 1 base short, with 5 bases between. Germline V gives CDR1 SNHLY, CDR2 FYNNEI. The sequenced CDR3 bases are TGTGCCAGCACTCGGTCCTACAATGAG. Its protein product is CASTRSYNE. The CDR3 reads in full as CASTRSYNEQFF.

This clone appeared a few times. From the germline J gene comes the end of the CDR3, since the read stops 3 residues before it. This sequence joins TRBV18 and TRBJ1-2; no clear D gene. Trimming cost V 0 bases and J 3 bases, with 8 bases left between them. The CDR3 consists of 14 residues. Germline loops: CDR1 KGHSH, CDR2 LQKENI. The sequenced CDR3 bases are TGTGCCAGCTCACCACCGAGACAAGACTATGGC. Its translation: CASSPPRQDYG. Given in full, the CDR3 is CASSPPRQDYGYTF.

The sample holds a few counts of this clone. Sequencing ends 3 residues short of the CDR3 end; the germline J gene provides the rest. The J gene is TRBJ1-6, the V gene TRBV6-1; possible D gene TRBD1, 5 bases. Germline CDR1 MNHNS, CDR2 SASEGT. Between the trimmed V and J ends, which lost 4 bases and 7 bases, there was a span of 8 bases. There are 13 residues in the CDR3. Here the CDR3 reads CASSGTRNSPLHF. The part of the CDR3 DNA that was read is TGTGCCAGCAGTGGGACAAGGAATTCACCC.

This clone was seen more than once but under ten times. The CDR3 is cut off 3 residues early in the read; its end comes from the germline J gene. The chain combines TRBV6-4 with TRBJ2-5; TRBD1 matches 9 bases. This CDR3 contains 15 residues. The V gene's germline CDR1 is MRHNA and CDR2 SNTAGT. J gave up 1 base and V 5 bases, and 5 bases lay outside the gene matches. CDR3 in amino acids: CASSHSTGGQETQYF. The CDR3 DNA, read in part, is TGTGCCAGCAGTCATTCGACAGGGGGCCAAGAGACC.

By share, this clone counts as medium-sized. The read finishes 3 residues shy of the CDR3 end, and the germline J gene is used to complete it. J is TRBJ1-1 and V is TRBV6-1; D remains unclear. Trimming cost V 2 bases and J 5 bases, with 12 bases left between them. The CDR3 loop spans 14 amino acids. Germline V gene data show CDR1 as MNHNS and CDR2 as SASEGT. CDR3 bases read: TGTGCCAGCAGTGAAAGGGTTGAGTATACTGAA. Protein product: CASSERVEYTE. The CDR3 reads in full as CASSERVEYTEAFF.

This clone has only a few counts. The CDR3 end lies 3 residues beyond the end of the read and is filled in from the germline J gene. The J gene is TRBJ2-7, the V gene TRBV7-3; 10 positions agree with TRBD1. V lost 3 bases to trimming and J lost 6 bases; unmatched junction nucleotides: 11. This CDR3 is 16 amino acids long. Germline V gene lookup returns CDR1 SGHTA and CDR2 FQGTGA. The CDR3 here is CASSFFWDRGFSEQYF. CDR3 DNA, as far as it was read: TGTGCCAGCAGCTTCTTTTGGGACAGGGGTTTTAGCGAG.

With regard to this clone: Read sequence stops 3 residues before the CDR3 end, and the germline J gene provides the missing end. The V gene is TRBV18, the J gene TRBJ1-1; TRBD1 aligns across 8 bases. The CDR3 runs to 15 residues. Germline trimming cut 2 bases from V and 1 base from J; bases unmatched to any gene: 3. Germline V gene lookup returns CDR1 KGHSH and CDR2 LQKENI. This CDR3 is CASSPWGTGNTEAFF. Partial CDR3 DNA: TGTGCCAGCTCACCATGGGGGACAGGGAACACTGAA.

Only a few counts were recorded for this clone. The read ends 3 residues before the CDR3 terminus; that terminus is restored from the germline J gene. The chain employs TRBV6-2 or TRBV6-3 and TRBJ2-7; D remains ambiguous. V was clipped by 5 bases and J by 3 bases, with 14 bases between them. The length of the CDR3 is 14 residues. CDR1 and CDR2 (germline): MNHEY, SVGEGT. The part of the CDR3 DNA that was read is TGTGCCAGCAGTGACACCGGCCCCGGCTACGAG. Translated, it gives CASSDTGPGYE. The entire CDR3 sequence reads CASSDTGPGYEQYF.

About this clone: The read terminates 3 residues ahead of where the CDR3 ends, so the germline J gene completes it. This chain uses TRBV19 with TRBJ1-1, with 8 bases lining up with TRBD1. V was pared by 6 bases and J by 2 bases, with 5 bases of the junction left unmatched. The CDR3 runs 14 residues. Germline V gene sequence: CDR1 LNHDA, CDR2 SQIVND (reference sequence). CDR3 DNA (partial): TGTGCCAGTAGCCGACAGGGGCGAAACACTGAA. It encodes CASSRQGRNTE. Given in full, the CDR3 is CASSRQGRNTEAFF.

About this clone: The sequence runs out 3 residues before the end of the CDR3; the remainder is reconstructed from the germline J gene. The chain recombines TRBV7-2 with TRBJ2-1, with 12 bases that match TRBD2. This CDR3 contains 15 residues. Germline assignment: CDR1 SGHTA and CDR2 FQGNSA. V gave up 2 bases and J gave up 7 bases; unmatched junction bases: 3. The CDR3 DNA, read in part, is TGTGCCAGCAGCTTACTAGCGGGGGGGTTTAATGAG. It yields the protein CASSLLAGGFNE. The entire CDR3 reads CASSLLAGGFNEQFF.

The sample holds a few counts of this clone. CDR3 bases read: TGTGCCAGCTCACCGACAGGGGGCACTGAA. It is translated as CASSPTGGTE. From start to end, the CDR3 is CASSPTGGTEAFF. V gene TRBV18 combines with J gene TRBJ1-1, with 9 bases identical to TRBD1. The CDR3 is cut off 3 residues early in the read; its end comes from the germline J gene. From germline, CDR1 is KGHSH and CDR2 LQKENI. V lost 3 bases and J lost 4; bases outside the gene matches: 0. The CDR3 runs to 13 residues.

The sample holds a few counts of this clone. The CDR3 end falls 3 residues outside the read, so it is completed with the germline J gene. The chain joins TRBV7-6 to TRBJ2-1; D may be TRBD1 or TRBD2 (5 bases each). V lost 0 bases, J lost 1 base, and 10 bases lay in between. Germline values: CDR1 SGHVS, CDR2 FNYEAQ. The length of the CDR3 is 16 residues. CDR3 amino acids: CASSLATEGSYNEQFF. The DNA read from the CDR3 is TGTGCCAGCAGCTTAGCGACCGAGGGGTCCTACAATGAG.

Regarding this clone: The read terminates 3 residues before the CDR3 end, so the remaining end is supplied by the germline J gene. The chain couples TRBV19 to TRBJ2-5, with a possible D match to TRBD1 (6 bases). V lost 1 base and J lost 0, with 12 bases in between. Germline V gene lookup returns CDR1 LNHDA and CDR2 SQIVND (reference sequence). The CDR3 loop spans 16 amino acids. CDR3 protein: CASSIARTAYQETQYF. CDR3 DNA (partial): TGTGCCAGTAGTATAGCTCGGACAGCGTACCAAGAGACC.

The CDR3 spells CASNPVGYLADSTDTQYF. The covered CDR3 bases are TGTGCCAGCAACCCCGTGGGGTATTTAGCGGATAGCACAGATACG. This sequence joins TRBV7-6 and TRBJ2-3; TRBD2 is a possible D gene (6 bases). The CDR3 end is not reached by the read, which stops 3 residues before it; the germline J gene fills it in. Trimming shortened V by 7 bases and J by 0 bases, and 23 bases separated the two germline ends. This CDR3 spans 18 amino acids. Germline V gene sequence: CDR1 SGHVS, CDR2 FNYEAQ.

In regard to this clone: The read finishes 3 residues shy of the CDR3 end, and the germline J gene is used to complete it. V and J are TRBV7-9 and TRBJ2-7; 11 bases are shared with TRBD1. Germline V gene data show CDR1 as SEHNR and CDR2 as FQNEAQ (reference sequence). The CDR3 has 15 amino acids. After removal of 7 bases from V and 5 bases from J, the junction contained 10 bases not matched to a gene. CDR3 DNA (partial): TGTGCCAGCACCAGGGACAGGGGGGAGGGCCACGAG. It specifies CASTRDRGEGHE. The whole CDR3 protein is CASTRDRGEGHEQYF.

This clone was counted a few times. Read data end 3 residues before the CDR3 end; the end is taken from the germline J gene. V and J are TRBV7-9 and TRBJ1-2, with D perhaps matching TRBD1 (6 bases). The CDR3 extends over 13 amino acids. V was shortened by 1 base and J by 5 bases, with 8 bases between the two germline ends. From germline, CDR1 is SEHNR and CDR2 FQNEAQ (reference sequence). Incomplete CDR3 DNA: TGTGCCAGCAGCTTAGGGACAGAGTATGGC. Its protein product is CASSLGTEYG. The complete CDR3 reads CASSLGTEYGYTF. The full variable domain, its missing parts supplied by reference TRBV7-9 and TRBJ1-2, is DTGVSQNPRHKITKRGQNVTFRCDPISEHNRLYWYRQTLGQGPEFLTYFQNEAQLEKSRLLSDRFSAERPKGSFSTLEIQRTEQGDSAMYLCASSLGTEYGYTFGSGTRLTVV.

The table lists this clone with a few counts. With the read ending 3 residues before the CDR3 end, the germline J gene is used to fill in that end. J is TRBJ2-5 and V is TRBV18; D remains unclear. CDR1 is KGHSH, CDR2 LQKENI, per germline. Trimming took off 3 bases at V and 2 bases at J, with 13 bases between the two ends. CDR3 length equals 15 residues. This CDR3 reads CASSPFDSQQETQYF. The sequenced CDR3 bases are TGTGCCAGCTCACCTTTCGACTCCCAACAAGAGACC.

For this clone: The read gets to within 3 residues of the CDR3 end, and the germline J gene fills in the rest. This chain joins TRBV5-1 and TRBJ1-6, with TRBD1 matching over 10 bases. Trimming took 0 bases from V and 10 from J; bases not matched to a gene: 4. This CDR3 comprises 15 residues. CDR1 is SGHRS and CDR2 is YFSETQ in the germline V gene. This CDR3 reads CASSLGDRGGSPLHF. CDR3 DNA, as far as it was read: TGCGCCAGCAGCTTGGGGGACAGGGGTGGGTCACCC.

This clone was observed a handful of times. The read is 3 residues too short to cover the CDR3 end, so that end is filled in from the germline J gene. In the same sample, other DNA sequences code for this CDR3. The rearrangement uses TRBV18 and TRBJ2-4; TRBD1 aligns across 10 bases. The CDR3 loop spans 15 amino acids. V lost 2 bases and J lost 5; bases outside the gene matches: 3. Germline assignment: CDR1 KGHSH and CDR2 LQKENI. CDR3 region: CASSPRTGGENIQYF. The DNA read from the CDR3 is TGTGCCAGCTCACCAAGGACAGGGGGGGAAAACATT.

As to this clone: The CDR3 extends 3 residues past the end of the read, so its final part is completed from the germline J gene. V gene TRBV2 combines with J gene TRBJ1-6; 11 bases agree with TRBD1. This CDR3 region has 16 residues. V was clipped by 5 bases and J by 8 bases; unmatched bases: 8. Germline-derived CDR1 and CDR2 are SNHLY and FYNNEI. The CDR3 bases that were read are TGTGCCAGCAGTAAGATGACGGGACAGGGGGATTCACCC. Its translation: CASSKMTGQGDSP. The whole CDR3 sequence is CASSKMTGQGDSPLHF.

In its sample, this clone was seen many times. The CDR3 goes on 3 residues after the read ends, and that part is filled in from the germline J gene. The rearrangement joins TRBV20-1 to TRBJ1-5, with 10 bases fitting TRBD1. CDR3 size: 15 residues. V shed 2 bases and J 4 bases; nucleotides not matched to a gene: 5. The germline CDR1 and CDR2 sequences are DFQATT and SNEGSKA (reference sequence). The CDR3 DNA, read in part, is TGCAGTGCTAGACCGGACAGGGGGGATAATCAGCCC. This sequence encodes CSARPDRGDNQP. The full CDR3 protein reads CSARPDRGDNQPQHF.

Of note for this clone: The read ends 3 residues early relative to the CDR3; the germline J gene fills the gap. The genes are TRBV30 and TRBJ2-4; TRBD1 aligns across 8 bases. CDR1 and CDR2 from the germline V gene are GTSNPN and SVGIG (reference sequence). Unmatched junction bases numbered 5, after V lost 2 bases and J lost 5 bases. This CDR3 is built from 14 residues. This chain's CDR3 is CAWSPQGAQNIQYF. The part of the CDR3 DNA that was read is TGTGCCTGGAGTCCTCAGGGGGCCCAAAACATT.

This clone was counted between two and nine times. The CDR3 end falls 3 residues outside the read, so it is completed with the germline J gene. This chain links TRBV6-2 or TRBV6-3 with TRBJ2-3; the D is unclear. The CDR3 is 14 amino acids. CDR1 is MNHEY, CDR2 SVGEGT, per germline. CDR3 amino acids: CASSADSSRPPQYF. The DNA read from the CDR3 is TGTGCCAGCAGTGCAGATTCCTCCCGCCCGCCG.

This clone was recorded a few times. The read stops 3 residues short of the end of the CDR3; the missing end is completed from the germline J gene. The J gene is TRBJ1-5, the V gene TRBV2, with TRBD1 identical over 7 bases. Unmatched junction bases numbered 10, after V lost 4 bases and J lost 7 bases. The CDR3 consists of 15 residues. Germline V gene data show CDR1 as SNHLY and CDR2 as FYNNEI. The CDR3 loop is CASSVLTGVGQPQHF. CDR3 DNA (partial): TGTGCCAGCAGTGTCCTAACAGGGGTCGGGCAGCCC.

Concerning this clone: The read gets to within 3 residues of the CDR3 end, and the germline J gene fills in the rest. This chain links TRBV7-2 with TRBJ2-5, with D maybe TRBD1 (6 bases). V dropped 2 bases and J dropped 5 bases, with 12 bases sitting between them. The CDR3 runs 14 residues. Germline lookup yields CDR1 SGHTA and CDR2 FQGNSA. The CDR3 here is CASSLSGGAETQYF. The CDR3 bases that were read are TGTGCCAGCAGCTTATCTGGGGGCGCGGAGACC.